This T cell receptor (beta chain) was profiled in a study of T cell repertoires in cytomegalovirus infection. Across the whole study: Both a matching HLA type and CMV infection were indicated by public TCR beta signatures.

This clonotype has more than one count but fewer than ten. As yet, its antigen is unknown. TCRdb re-derived calls from the reads in MiXCR, one entry per CDR3 protein. The data contain more than 250,000 distinct CDR3 sequences, approximately 25% of them singletons. General study findings and limits: Within the response measured ex vivo, HLA-C-restricted CMV-specific TCR beta clonotypes were dominant.

Unmatched junction bases numbered 8, after V lost 2 bases and J lost 6 bases. The CDR3 is 14 amino acids. The V gene's germline CDR1 is DFQATT and CDR2 SNEGSKA (reference sequence). The source is a human donor in good health (CMV status not recorded). Some clones in this sample may be carry-over from other donors' samples. The V and J genes are TRBV20-1 and TRBJ2-7; 9 bases line up with TRBD2. The specimen was cultured PBMCs, collected from culture after CMV antigen stimulation. For the CDR3, the DNA is TGCAGTGCTAGACTAGCGGGACCCCGGGGCGAGCAGTACTTC. The encoded protein is CSARLAGPRGEQYF.